The 5 T cell receptor beta chains given below trace back to one sample, sequenced in a study of cytomegalovirus exposure and HLA in healthy donors. Vbeta (60) and Jbeta (13) primers were used in the PCR. Here immunoSEQ multiplex PCR was the method, and the copy in TCRdb shows in-frame clones only, minus some. This table holds about 160,000 clones, around four fifths found once. The sample consisted of PBMCs. These receptors were taken from a man aged 18 to 30 in good health and CMV-seronegative.

This sequence joins TRBV2 and TRBJ2-7; 8 bases are shared with TRBD1. Germline V gene lookup returns CDR1 SNHLY and CDR2 FYNNEI. The length of the CDR3 is 15 residues. J lost 2 bases, V lost 6 bases, and 9 bases had no gene match. CDR3 in DNA: TGTGCCAGCAGCGGTGGACAGGGCAGTCCCTACGAGCAGTACTTC. Its protein is CASSGGQGSPYEQYF.

The chain couples TRBV4-3 to TRBJ1-4, with D perhaps TRBD1 (6 bases). Per the germline V gene, CDR1 is LGHNA and CDR2 is YSLEER. There are 15 residues in the CDR3. Trimming removed 1 base from V and 5 bases from J, with 11 bases in between. The CDR3 region is CASSQARDTNEKLFF. The CDR3 region has the DNA TGCGCCAGCAGCCAAGCCCGGGACACCAATGAAAAACTGTTTTTT.

The rearrangement links TRBV19 to TRBJ2-3, with TRBD2 matching 9 bases. Germline lookup yields CDR1 LNHDA and CDR2 SQIVND (reference sequence). The V gene end was trimmed by 3 bases and the J gene end by 4 bases; junction bases not matched to a gene: 5. The CDR3 is 15 residues long. The CDR3 DNA follows: TGTGCCAGTAGTATGTTAGCGGGAGTCCCAGATACGCAGTATTTT. Protein product: CASSMLAGVPDTQYF.

The chain recombines TRBV6-1 with TRBJ1-6, with a possible D match to TRBD1 (5 bases). The CDR3 runs 14 residues. Germline V gives CDR1 MNHNS, CDR2 SASEGT. Trimming removed 6 bases from V and 4 bases from J, with 10 bases in between. DNA of the CDR3: TGTGCCAGCAGAGAGACAGTTTATAATTCACCCCTCCACTTT. It encodes CASRETVYNSPLHF.

The gene calls are TRBV19 and TRBJ1-1; maybe TRBD1 (6 bases). Between the trimmed V and J ends, which lost 6 bases and 0 bases, there was a span of 14 bases. CDR1 is LNHDA, CDR2 SQIVND, per germline (reference sequence). This CDR3 has 15 amino acids. This CDR3 is CASSARGSVNTEAFF. CDR3 in DNA: TGTGCCAGTAGCGCCAGGGGATCAGTGAACACTGAAGCTTTCTTT.